The present T cell receptor (beta chain) was sequenced within a study of shared clonotypes between healthy human individuals. Across the whole study: Researchers assigned three CD4 naive, three CD4 memory, two CD8 naive and one CD8 memory plate to each donor.

V was shortened by 0 bases and J by 1 base, with 13 bases between the two germline ends. The CDR3 sequence is 16 residues long. CDR1 is ENHRY and CDR2 is SYGVKD in the germline V gene. This was a deep-level run. The table came from immunoSEQ multiplex PCR; TCRdb's copy has only in-frame clones and leaves some out. The data contain 700,000 to 950,000 clones, 96% of them singletons. It was CD45RO-negative cells, positively selected for CCR7, that made up naive CD8 cells, with terminally differentiated effector memory CD45RA+ cells excluded. Of note for this clone: What it binds is not known.

Study-wide results and caveats: A reduction in generation probabilities was seen for non-shared clonotypes relative to those shared by all four donors. Estimated richness values were generally larger in naive subsets than in memory subsets.

V and J are TRBV10-3 and TRBJ2-7; D is ambiguous. Sequences were obtained from naive CD8+ T cells sorted from blood. This receptor was taken from a man aged 25 to 40 in good health. CDR3 bases: TGTGCCATCAGTGAGTCGATGTCCGGGCGTTCCTACGAGCAGTACTTC. The encoded protein is CAISESMSGRSYEQYF.